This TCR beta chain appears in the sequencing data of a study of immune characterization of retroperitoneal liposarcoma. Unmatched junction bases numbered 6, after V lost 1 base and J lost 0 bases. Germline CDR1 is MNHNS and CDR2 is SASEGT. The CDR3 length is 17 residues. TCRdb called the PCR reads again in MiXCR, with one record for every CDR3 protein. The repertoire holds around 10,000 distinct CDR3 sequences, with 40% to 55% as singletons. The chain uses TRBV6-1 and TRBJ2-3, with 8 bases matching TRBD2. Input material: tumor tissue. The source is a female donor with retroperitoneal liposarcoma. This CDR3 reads CASSEVAASGSTDTQYF. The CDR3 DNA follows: TGTGCCAGCAGTGAAGTCGCAGCTAGCGGGAGCACAGATACGCAGTATTTT.